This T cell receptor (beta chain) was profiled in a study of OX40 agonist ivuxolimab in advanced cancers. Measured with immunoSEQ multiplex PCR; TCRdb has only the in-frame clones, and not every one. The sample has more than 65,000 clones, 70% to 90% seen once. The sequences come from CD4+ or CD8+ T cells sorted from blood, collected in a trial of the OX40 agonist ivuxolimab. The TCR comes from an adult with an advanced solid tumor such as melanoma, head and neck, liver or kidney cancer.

The CDR3 DNA reads TGTGCCAGTAGTATAGGGGGGCCTTTGAATTCACCCCTCCACTTT. Translating gives CASSIGGPLNSPLHF. This chain connects TRBV19 to TRBJ1-6, with D perhaps matching TRBD1 (6 bases). V lost 1 base and J lost 7, with 11 bases in between. CDR3 size: 15 residues. Germline CDR1 LNHDA, CDR2 SQIVND (reference sequence).